This T cell receptor (beta chain) was recovered during a study of CD8 T cells in Susac syndrome. Study-level points and caveats: As the study acknowledged, the number of individuals in its TCR sequencing and HLA analysis was relatively small.

Remarks on this clonotype: Its antigen is unidentified.

CD8+ and CD4+ blood T cells underwent TCR beta sequencing. While CD8+ and CD4+ T cells were isolated negatively, TEMRA cells were enriched by FACS. RNA amounts of roughly 0.45 to 1 ug underwent reverse transcription with random hexamers. TCR beta CDR3 was amplified by immunoSEQ covering 54 Vbeta and 13 Jbeta. TCRdb reprocessed the immunoSEQ multiplex PCR reads via MiXCR and lists one record per CDR3 protein. The data contain 50,000 or so distinct CDR3 sequences, approximately 92% of them singletons. Losses at the gene ends were 2 bases for V and 4 bases for J; bases not matched to a gene: 0. The CDR3 runs 14 residues. Germline-derived CDR1 and CDR2 are MNHEY and SVGAGI.

The sequencing sample was made of CD8+ T cells from PBMCs. The chain recombines TRBV6-5 with TRBJ1-2; 11 nucleotides agree with TRBD1. This TCR was recovered from a human donor in good health. The CDR3 region has the DNA TGTGCCAGCAGTTACGGACAGGGGGCCTATGGCTACACCTTC. Amino acids: CASSYGQGAYGYTF.